These T cell receptor beta chains were read from a single sample in a study of CD8 T cells in Susac syndrome. TCRdb processed the immunoSEQ multiplex PCR reads anew with MiXCR; each CDR3 protein has one entry. The data contain roughly 180,000 distinct CDR3 sequences, around 95% of them singletons. Input material: CD4+ T cells from PBMCs. These receptors were collected from a human donor in good health. Each CDR3 is given with its conserved first and last residue. The order of the fields is V gene, J gene, clone size, D gene, CDR3 protein, CDR3 DNA. A D gene is named only where the DNA matches it firmly. Clone size is given for some rows only: seen once, a few or many times, or a class if the clone is expanded.

TRBV7-2,TRBJ1-5,.,.,CASSLVWSHDQPQHF,TGTGCCAGCAGCTTAGTTTGGTCCCATGACCAGCCCCAGCATTTT
TRBV3-1,TRBJ2-1,.,.,CASSQDRSAEQFF,TGTGCCAGCAGCCAAGATCGGTCGGCAGAGCAGTTCTTC
TRBV20-1,TRBJ1-1,.,TRBD1,CSARGTAFLAFF,TGCAGTGCCCGGGGGACAGCCTTCCTGGCTTTCTTT
TRBV5-1,TRBJ1-6,.,TRBD1,CASSLAWDSFLPLHF,TGCGCCAGCAGCTTGGCCTGGGACAGCTTTCTTCCCCTCCACTTT
TRBV23-1,TRBJ2-7,few,.,CASSQIWDHEQYF,TGCGCCAGCAGTCAAATTTGGGATCACGAGCAGTACTTC
TRBV7-9,TRBJ1-1,.,.,CASDGTDNANTEAFF,TGTGCCAGCGACGGGACCGACAACGCGAACACTGAAGCTTTCTTT
TRBV2,TRBJ1-1,.,.,CASSYTEAFF,TGTGCCAGCAGTTACACTGAAGCTTTCTTT
TRBV20-1,TRBJ2-2,.,.,CSQRTANTGELFF,TGCAGTCAGCGGACAGCGAACACCGGGGAGCTGTTTTTT
TRBV12-3/TRBV12-4,TRBJ2-5,once,.,CASSLAGAAKETQYF,TGTGCCAGCAGTTTAGCCGGGGCAGCCAAAGAGACCCAGTACTTC
TRBV7-9,TRBJ1-3,.,.,CASSLAPPNSGNTIYF,TGTGCCAGCAGCTTAGCCCCGCCTAACTCTGGAAACACCATATATTTT
TRBV7-9,TRBJ2-7,once,TRBD1,CASSHRGVGEQYF,TGTGCCAGCAGCCACAGGGGTGTTGGGGAGCAGTACTTC
TRBV28,TRBJ1-5,.,.,CASRDGLGQPQHF,TGTGCCAGCCGCGACGGGTTGGGGCAGCCCCAGCATTTT